This T cell receptor beta chain was sequenced in a study of blood T cell repertoires in COVID-19. In the study overall: Acute-phase and convalescent COVID-19 samples originated in the United States, Italy and Spain. PBMCs, B-cell-depleted T cells, or T cells were the source of the cDNA or gDNA that made up the material.

The cohort comprised adults aged about 18 to 100 years residing in some 24 US areas. Cohort placement rested on clinical history that participants reported themselves. Germline V gives CDR1 SGHNT, CDR2 YYREEE (reference sequence). The CDR3 is made up of 18 amino acids. Trimming removed 3 bases from V and 2 bases from J, with 18 bases in between. Data came from immunoSEQ multiplex PCR; TCRdb stores just in-frame clones and leaves some out. In the table there are about 410,000 clones, about 90% of which are singletons. This rearrangement joins TRBV5-4 to TRBJ2-6; a weak D match, TRBD2 (6 bases). The sequencing input was PBMCs or T cells enriched from blood (not recorded which). The clonotype was recovered from a woman between 25 and 40 years old who had recovered from COVID-19. CDR3 nucleotides: TGTGCCAGCAGCTCCCCCCCAGGGAGGACCCCTGGGGCCAACGTCCTGACTTTC. It yields the protein CASSSPPGRTPGANVLTF.